The 10 T cell receptor beta chains reported below all come from one sample, sequenced in a study of T-cell reconstitution after alpha-beta-depleted transplantation in children. Unique molecular identifiers were incorporated into the prepared TCRbeta library. Via MiXCR, TCRdb re-called the PCR reads, giving one row per CDR3 protein. The sample has some 350,000 distinct CDR3 sequences, over 9% seen once. Material: PBMCs from the stem cell graft donor, obtained from the stem cell graft. These TCRs come from a human donor who donated a stem cell graft to a child with acute lymphoblastic leukemia.

This clonotype turned up a few times. The CDR3 is CASSQDRVGTSGRALKDEQYF. CDR3 DNA sequence: TGCGCCAGCAGCCAAGACAGGGTGGGGACTAGCGGGAGGGCCCTCAAGGACGAGCAGTACTTC. The chain uses TRBV4-1 and TRBJ2-7; TRBD2 agrees at 16 bases. The germline V gene encodes CDR1 MGHRA and CDR2 YSYEKL. The trim removed 0 bases at V and 5 bases at J, leaving 16 bases unmatched. This CDR3 is built from 21 residues.

The chain has TRBV10-3 and TRBJ1-6; 11 bases are shared with TRBD1. Germline CDR1 and CDR2: ENHRY and SYGVKD. The CDR3 is 14 amino acids. Germline trimming cut 4 bases from V and 10 bases from J; bases unmatched to any gene: 3. CDR3 region: CAISGTGGESPLHF. Written as DNA, the CDR3 is TGTGCCATCAGTGGGACAGGGGGCGAGTCACCCCTCCACTTT.

For this clonotype: The junction differs from germline at one of its ends, possibly a read error. This CDR3 is CASSFWYSNTDTRYF. CDR3 sequence (DNA): TGTGCCAGCAGCTTCTGGTACTCTAACACAGATACGCGGTATTTT. The gene calls are TRBV11-2 and TRBJ2-3; unclear D gene. The CDR3 is 15 residues long. Germline V CDR1 and CDR2: SGHAT, FQNNGV.

The table lists this clonotype with a few counts. V is TRBV15 and J is TRBJ2-1; possible D gene TRBD2, 6 bases. The CDR3 spans 15 residues. The ends were cut back, 8 bases at V and 3 bases at J, with 17 bases in the middle. In germline, CDR1 is LNHNV, CDR2 YYDKDF (reference sequence). CDR3 sequence (DNA): TGTGCCACCTCTTGGGAGACTAGTGGCTACAATGAGCAGTTCTTC. Protein product: CATSWETSGYNEQFF. Using reference TRBV15 and TRBJ2-1 for the parts outside the CDR3, the full variable domain is DAMVIQNPRYQVTQFGKPVTLSCSQTLNHNVMYWYQQKSSQAPKLLFHYYDKDFNNEADTPDNFQSRRPNTSFCFLDIRSPGLGDTAMYLCATSWETSGYNEQFFGPGTRLTVL.

The chain links TRBV5-1 to TRBJ2-1; D is ambiguous. Germline values: CDR1 SGHRS, CDR2 YFSETQ. The V end was cut by 1 base, the J end by 6 bases, with 11 bases between. This CDR3 region has 14 residues. CDR3 DNA: TGCGCCAGCAGCTTGTTAGTTTCCCCCAATGAGCAGTTCTTC. Encoded protein: CASSLLVSPNEQFF. The full variable domain, in which reference TRBV5-1 and TRBJ2-1 provide the parts outside the CDR3, is KAGVTQTPRYLIKTRGQQVTLSCSPISGHRSVSWYQQTPGQGLQFLFEYFSETQRNKGNFPGRFSGRQFSNSRSEMNVSTLELGDSALYLCASSLLVSPNEQFFGPGTRLTVL.

The rearrangement joins TRBV6-2 or TRBV6-3 to TRBJ2-7; D gene uncertain. Between the trimmed V and J ends, which lost 6 bases and 0 bases, there was a span of 15 bases. The germline CDR1 and CDR2 sequences are MNHEY and SVGEGT. The CDR3 totals 15 residues. The CDR3 DNA sequence: TGTGCCAGCAGATTGACCCCCCAGAGCTCCTACGAGCAGTACTTC. It encodes CASRLTPQSSYEQYF.

This chain links TRBV28 with TRBJ2-1, with TRBD2 identical over 9 bases. Germline CDR1 and CDR2: MDHEN and SYDVKM. V lost 5 bases, J lost 4 bases, and 12 bases stayed unmatched. This CDR3 is 17 amino acids long. CDR3 region: CASSQTSGAAGYNEQFF. CDR3 nucleotide sequence: TGTGCCAGCAGTCAGACTAGCGGAGCAGCGGGTTACAATGAGCAGTTCTTC.

The rearrangement joins TRBV20-1 to TRBJ2-7; 12 bases agree with TRBD2. CDR1 and CDR2 (germline): DFQATT, SNEGSKA (reference sequence). This CDR3 region has 16 residues. Trimming took 5 bases from V and 5 from J; bases not matched to a gene: 13. CDR3 protein: CSASGTSGFLSHEQYF. In DNA, the CDR3 is TGCAGTGCTTCCGGGACTAGCGGGTTCCTAAGCCACGAGCAGTACTTC.

This clonotype was seen ten or more times. The chain couples TRBV29-1 to TRBJ2-3; no reliable D call. The V gene lost 3 bases and the J gene lost 3 bases, with 7 bases spanning the gap. This CDR3 is built from 12 residues. CDR1 and CDR2 from the germline V gene are SQVTM and ANQGSEA. The CDR3 nucleotides read TGCAGCGTTGACGTTAGAACAGATACGCAGTATTTT. Translation: CSVDVRTDTQYF.

This clonotype has more than one count but fewer than ten. This sequence joins TRBV7-2 and TRBJ1-2; D may be TRBD1 (5 bases). Trimming stripped 7 bases from V and 6 bases from J, with 15 bases between. CDR1 and CDR2 from the germline V gene are SGHTA and FQGNSA. The CDR3 is 13 residues long. The CDR3 region has the DNA TGTGCCAGCACCCTAAACAGGCAGCATGGCTACACCTTC. Protein: CASTLNRQHGYTF.